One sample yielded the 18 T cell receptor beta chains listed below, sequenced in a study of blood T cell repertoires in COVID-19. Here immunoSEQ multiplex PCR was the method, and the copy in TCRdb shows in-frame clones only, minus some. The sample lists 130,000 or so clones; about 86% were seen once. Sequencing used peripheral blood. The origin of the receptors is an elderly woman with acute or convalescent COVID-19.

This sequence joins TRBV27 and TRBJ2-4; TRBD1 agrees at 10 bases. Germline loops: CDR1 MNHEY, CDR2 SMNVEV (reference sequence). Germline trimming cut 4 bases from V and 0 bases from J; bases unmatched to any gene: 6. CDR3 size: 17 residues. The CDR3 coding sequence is TGTGCCAGCAGTTCATGGACAGGGGGAAAAGCCAAAAACATTCAGTACTTC. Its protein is CASSSWTGGKAKNIQYF.

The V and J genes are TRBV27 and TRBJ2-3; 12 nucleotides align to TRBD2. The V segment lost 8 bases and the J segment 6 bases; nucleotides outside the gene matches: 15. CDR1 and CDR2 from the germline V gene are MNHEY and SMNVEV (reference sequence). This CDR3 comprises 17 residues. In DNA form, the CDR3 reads TGTGCCAGCTCCAGGACTAGCGGGACCAAGGGAGCGGATACGCAGTATTTT. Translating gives CASSRTSGTKGADTQYF.

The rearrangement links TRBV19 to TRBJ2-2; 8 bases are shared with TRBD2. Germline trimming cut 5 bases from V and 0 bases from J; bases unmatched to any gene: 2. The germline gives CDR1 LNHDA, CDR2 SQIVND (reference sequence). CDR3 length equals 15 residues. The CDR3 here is CASSYGGANTGELFF. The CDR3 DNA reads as TGTGCCAGTAGTTACGGGGGGGCGAACACCGGGGAGCTGTTTTTT.

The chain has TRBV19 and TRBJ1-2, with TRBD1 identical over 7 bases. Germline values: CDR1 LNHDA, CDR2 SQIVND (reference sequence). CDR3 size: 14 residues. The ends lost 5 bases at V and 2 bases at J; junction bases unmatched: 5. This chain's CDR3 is CASSPPDRNYGYTF. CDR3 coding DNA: TGTGCCAGTAGTCCTCCGGACAGGAACTATGGCTACACCTTC.

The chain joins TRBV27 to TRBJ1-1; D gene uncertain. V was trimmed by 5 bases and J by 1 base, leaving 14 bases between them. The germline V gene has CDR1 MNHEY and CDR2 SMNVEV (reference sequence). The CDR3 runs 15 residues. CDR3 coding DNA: TGTGCCAGCAGTCCCCGGAGGGATCGGAACACTGAAGCTTTCTTT. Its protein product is CASSPRRDRNTEAFF.

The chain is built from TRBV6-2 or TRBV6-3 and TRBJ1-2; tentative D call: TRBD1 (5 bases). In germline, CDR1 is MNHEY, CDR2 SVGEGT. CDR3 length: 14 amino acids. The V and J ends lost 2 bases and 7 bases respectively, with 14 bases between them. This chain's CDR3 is CASSYGGLGSGYTF. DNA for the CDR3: TGTGCCAGCAGTTACGGGGGACTCGGATCTGGCTACACCTTC.

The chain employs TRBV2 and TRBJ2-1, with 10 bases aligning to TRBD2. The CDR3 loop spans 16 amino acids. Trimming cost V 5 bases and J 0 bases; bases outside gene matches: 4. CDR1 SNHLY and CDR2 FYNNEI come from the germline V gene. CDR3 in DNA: TGTGCCAGCAGTTTTCAGCGGGGGGGCTCCTACAATGAGCAGTTCTTC. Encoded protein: CASSFQRGGSYNEQFF.

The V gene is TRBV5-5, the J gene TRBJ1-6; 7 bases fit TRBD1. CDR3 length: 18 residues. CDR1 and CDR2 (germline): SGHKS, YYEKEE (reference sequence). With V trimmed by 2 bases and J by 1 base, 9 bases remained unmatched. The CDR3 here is CASSLQGTPASYNSPLHF. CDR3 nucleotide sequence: TGTGCCAGCAGCTTACAGGGGACCCCTGCGTCCTATAATTCACCCCTCCACTTT. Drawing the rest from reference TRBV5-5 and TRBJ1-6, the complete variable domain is DAGVTQSPTHLIKTRGQQVTLRCSPISGHKSVSWYQQVLGQGPQFIFQYYEKEERGRGNFPDRFSARQFPNYSSELNVNALLLGDSALYLCASSLQGTPASYNSPLHFGNGTRLTVT.

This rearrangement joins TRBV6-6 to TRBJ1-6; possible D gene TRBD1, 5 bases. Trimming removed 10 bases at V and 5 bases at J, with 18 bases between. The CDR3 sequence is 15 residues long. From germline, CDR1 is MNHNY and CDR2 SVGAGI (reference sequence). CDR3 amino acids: CATNRRGSDNSPLHF. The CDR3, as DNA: TGTGCCACGAACCGGCGGGGGTCCGATAATTCACCCCTCCACTTT.

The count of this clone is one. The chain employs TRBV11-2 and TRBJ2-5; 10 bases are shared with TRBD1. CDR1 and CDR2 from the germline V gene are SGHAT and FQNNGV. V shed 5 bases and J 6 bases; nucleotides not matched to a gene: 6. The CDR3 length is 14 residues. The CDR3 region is CASSPTGGVQTQYF. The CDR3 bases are TGTGCCAGCAGCCCGACAGGGGGCGTACAGACCCAGTACTTC. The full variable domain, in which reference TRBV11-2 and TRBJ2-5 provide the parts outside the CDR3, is EAGVAQSPRYKIIEKRQSVAFWCNPISGHATLYWYQQILGQGPKLLIQFQNNGVVDDSQLPKDRFSAERLKGVDSTLKIQPAKLEDSAVYLCASSPTGGVQTQYFGPGTRLLVL.

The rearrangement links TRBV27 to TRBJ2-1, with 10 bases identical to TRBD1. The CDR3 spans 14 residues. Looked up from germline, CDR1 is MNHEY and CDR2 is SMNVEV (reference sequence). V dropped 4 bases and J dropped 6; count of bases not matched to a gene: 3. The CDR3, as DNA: TGTGCCAGCAGTTATCGGACAGGGGGCAATGAGCAGTTCTTC. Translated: CASSYRTGGNEQFF.

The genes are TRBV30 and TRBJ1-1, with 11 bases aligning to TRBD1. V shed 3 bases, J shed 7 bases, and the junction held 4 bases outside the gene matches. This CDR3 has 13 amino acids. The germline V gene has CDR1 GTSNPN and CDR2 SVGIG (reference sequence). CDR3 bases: TGTGCCTGGAGGAGGACAGGGGGCAATGAAGCTTTCTTT. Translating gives CAWRRTGGNEAFF. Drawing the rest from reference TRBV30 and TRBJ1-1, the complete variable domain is SQTIHQWPATLVQPVGSPLSLECTVEGTSNPNLYWYRQAAGRGLQLLFYSVGIGQISSEVPQNLSASRPQDRQFILSSKKLLLSDSGFYLCAWRRTGGNEAFFGQGTRLTVV.

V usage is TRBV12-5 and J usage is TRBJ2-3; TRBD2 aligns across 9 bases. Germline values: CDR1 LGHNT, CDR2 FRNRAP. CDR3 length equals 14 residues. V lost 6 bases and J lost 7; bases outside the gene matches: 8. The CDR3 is CASGQAGGVNTQYF. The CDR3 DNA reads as TGTGCTAGTGGACAAGCGGGGGGTGTGAATACGCAGTATTTT. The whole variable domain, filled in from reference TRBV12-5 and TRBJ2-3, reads DARVTQTPRHKVTEMGQEVTMRCQPILGHNTVFWYRQTMMQGLELLAYFRNRAPLDDSGMPKDRFSAEMPDATLATLKIQPSEPRDSAVYFCASGQAGGVNTQYFGPGTRLTVL.

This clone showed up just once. The CDR3 DNA sequence: TGTGCCAGCAGCGATATTGGGGTCGCGAGGGTAGATACGCAGTATTTT. Amino acid sequence: CASSDIGVARVDTQYF. The rearrangement joins TRBV7-2 to TRBJ2-3, with a possible D match to TRBD2 (5 bases). Trimming left V 5 bases short and J 5 bases short, with 20 bases between. The CDR3 loop spans 16 amino acids. Germline V lookup: CDR1 SGHTA, CDR2 FQGNSA.

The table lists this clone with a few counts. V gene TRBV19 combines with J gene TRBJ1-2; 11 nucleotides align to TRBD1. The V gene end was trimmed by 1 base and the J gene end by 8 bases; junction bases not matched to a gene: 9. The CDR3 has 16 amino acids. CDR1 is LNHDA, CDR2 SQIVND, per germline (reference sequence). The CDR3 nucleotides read TGTGCCAGTAGTATAGGGGACAGGGGGACTTCTATCGGCTACACCTTC. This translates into CASSIGDRGTSIGYTF.

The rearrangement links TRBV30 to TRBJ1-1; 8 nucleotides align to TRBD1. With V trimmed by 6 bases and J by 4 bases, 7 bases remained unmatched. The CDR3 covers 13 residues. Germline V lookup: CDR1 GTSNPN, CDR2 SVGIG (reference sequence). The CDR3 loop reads CACSGQVGTEAFF. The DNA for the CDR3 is TGTGCCTGTTCGGGACAGGTGGGCACTGAAGCTTTCTTT.

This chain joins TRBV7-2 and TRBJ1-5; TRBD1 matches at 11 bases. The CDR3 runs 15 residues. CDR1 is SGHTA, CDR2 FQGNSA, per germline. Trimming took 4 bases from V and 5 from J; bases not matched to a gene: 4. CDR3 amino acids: CASSSDRGLDQPQHF. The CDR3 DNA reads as TGTGCCAGCAGCTCGGACAGGGGGCTGGATCAGCCCCAGCATTTT.

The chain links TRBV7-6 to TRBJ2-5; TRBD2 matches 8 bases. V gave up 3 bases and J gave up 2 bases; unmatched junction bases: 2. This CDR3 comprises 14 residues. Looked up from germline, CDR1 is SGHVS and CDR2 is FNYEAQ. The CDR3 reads CASSFLAGQETQYF. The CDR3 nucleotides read TGTGCCAGCAGCTTCTTAGCGGGGCAAGAGACCCAGTACTTC.